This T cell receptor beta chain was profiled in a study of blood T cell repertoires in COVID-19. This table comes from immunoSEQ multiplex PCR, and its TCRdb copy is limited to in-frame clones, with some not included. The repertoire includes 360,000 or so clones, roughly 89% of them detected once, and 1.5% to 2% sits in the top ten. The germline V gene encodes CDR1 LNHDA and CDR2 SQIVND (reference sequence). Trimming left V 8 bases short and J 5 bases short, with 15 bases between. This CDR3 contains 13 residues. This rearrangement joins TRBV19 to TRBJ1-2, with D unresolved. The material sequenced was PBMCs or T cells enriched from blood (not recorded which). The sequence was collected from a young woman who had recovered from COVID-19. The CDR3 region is CASSLGRKYGYTF. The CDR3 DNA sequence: TGTGCCAGTTCGTTAGGGAGGAAGTATGGCTACACCTTC. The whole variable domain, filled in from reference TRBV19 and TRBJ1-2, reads DGGITQSPKYLFRKEGQNVTLSCEQNLNHDAMYWYRQDPGQGLRLIYYSQIVNDFQKGDIAEGYSVSREKKESFPLTVTSAQKNPTAFYLCASSLGRKYGYTFGSGTRLTVV.